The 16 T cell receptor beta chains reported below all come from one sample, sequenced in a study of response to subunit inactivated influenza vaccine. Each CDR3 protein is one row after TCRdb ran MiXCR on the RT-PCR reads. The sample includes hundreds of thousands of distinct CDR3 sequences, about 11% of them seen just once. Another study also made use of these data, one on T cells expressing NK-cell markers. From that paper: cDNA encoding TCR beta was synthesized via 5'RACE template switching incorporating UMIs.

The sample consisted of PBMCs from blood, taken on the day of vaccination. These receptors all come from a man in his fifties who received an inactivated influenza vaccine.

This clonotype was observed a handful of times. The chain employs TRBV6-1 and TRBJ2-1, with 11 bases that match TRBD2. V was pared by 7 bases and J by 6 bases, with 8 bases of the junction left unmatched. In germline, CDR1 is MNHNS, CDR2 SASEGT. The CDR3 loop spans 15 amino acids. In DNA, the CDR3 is TGTGCCAGCACCATAGCGGGAGGGCCAATCAATGAGCAGTTCTTC. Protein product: CASTIAGGPINEQFF.

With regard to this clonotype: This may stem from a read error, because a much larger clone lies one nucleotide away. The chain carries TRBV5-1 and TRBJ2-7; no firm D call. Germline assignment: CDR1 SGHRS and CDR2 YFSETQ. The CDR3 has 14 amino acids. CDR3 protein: CASGLVPSAYEQYF. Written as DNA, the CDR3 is TGCGCCAGCGGCTTGGTGCCATCAGCCTACGAGCAGTACTTC.

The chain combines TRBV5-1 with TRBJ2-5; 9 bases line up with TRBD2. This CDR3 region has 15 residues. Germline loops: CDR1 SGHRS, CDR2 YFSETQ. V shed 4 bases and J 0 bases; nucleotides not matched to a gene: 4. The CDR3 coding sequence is TGCGCCAGCAGCCCTAGCGGGACGTACCAAGAGACCCAGTACTTC. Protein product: CASSPSGTYQETQYF.

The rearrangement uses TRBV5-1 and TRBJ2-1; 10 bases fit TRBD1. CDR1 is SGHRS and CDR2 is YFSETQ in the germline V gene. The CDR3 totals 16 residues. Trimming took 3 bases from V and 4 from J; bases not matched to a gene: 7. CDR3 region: CASSYGDRGLYNEQFF. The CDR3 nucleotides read TGCGCCAGCAGCTACGGAGACAGGGGGCTTTACAATGAGCAGTTCTTC.

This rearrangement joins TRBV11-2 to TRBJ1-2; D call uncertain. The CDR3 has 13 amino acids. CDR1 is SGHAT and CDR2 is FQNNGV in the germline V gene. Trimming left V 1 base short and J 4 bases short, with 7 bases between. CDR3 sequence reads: CASSLALSYGYTF. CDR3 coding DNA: TGTGCCAGCAGCTTAGCCCTGAGCTATGGCTACACCTTC. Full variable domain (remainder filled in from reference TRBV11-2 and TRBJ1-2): EAGVAQSPRYKIIEKRQSVAFWCNPISGHATLYWYQQILGQGPKLLIQFQNNGVVDDSQLPKDRFSAERLKGVDSTLKIQPAKLEDSAVYLCASSLALSYGYTFGSGTRLTVV.

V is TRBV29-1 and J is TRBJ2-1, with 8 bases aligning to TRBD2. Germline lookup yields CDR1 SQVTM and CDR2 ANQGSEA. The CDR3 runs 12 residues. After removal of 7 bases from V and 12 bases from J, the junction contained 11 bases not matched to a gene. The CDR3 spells CSAGGQVYGQFF. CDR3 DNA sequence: TGCAGCGCGGGGGGGCAGGTCTACGGGCAGTTCTTC.

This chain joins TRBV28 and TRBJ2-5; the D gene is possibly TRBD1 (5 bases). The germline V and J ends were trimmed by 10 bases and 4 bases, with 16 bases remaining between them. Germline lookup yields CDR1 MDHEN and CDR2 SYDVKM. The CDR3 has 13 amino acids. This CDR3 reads CATWVGQGETQYF. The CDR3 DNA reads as TGTGCCACATGGGTCGGCCAGGGAGAGACCCAGTACTTC. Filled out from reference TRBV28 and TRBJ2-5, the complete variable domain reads DVKVTQSSRYLVKRTGEKVFLECVQDMDHENMFWYRQDPGLGLRLIYFSYDVKMKEKGDIPEGYSVSREKKERFSLILESASTNQTSMYLCATWVGQGETQYFGPGTRLLVL.

The CDR3 region has the DNA TGTGCCAGCAGCTGGGGGACAGGGGTCCTAGGGGCCAACGTCCTGACTTTC. Translating it yields CASSWGTGVLGANVLTF. The V gene is TRBV5-5, the J gene TRBJ2-6; 10 bases align to TRBD1. This CDR3 comprises 17 residues. With 3 bases clipped from V and 4 bases from J, the junction kept 7 bases outside the gene matches. Per the germline V gene, CDR1 is SGHKS and CDR2 is YYEKEE (reference sequence).

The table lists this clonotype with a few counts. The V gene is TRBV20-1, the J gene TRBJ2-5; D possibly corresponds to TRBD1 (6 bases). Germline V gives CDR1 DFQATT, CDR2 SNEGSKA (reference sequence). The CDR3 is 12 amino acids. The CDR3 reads CSLTGSGETQYF. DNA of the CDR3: TGCAGCTTAACAGGGTCGGGGGAGACCCAGTACTTC.

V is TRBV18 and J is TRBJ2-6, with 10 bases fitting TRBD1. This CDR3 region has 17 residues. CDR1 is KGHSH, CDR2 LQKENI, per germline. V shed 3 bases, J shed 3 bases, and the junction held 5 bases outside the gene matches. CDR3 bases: TGTGCCAGCTCACCCCCCGGGACAGGGGATGGGGCCAACGTCCTGACTTTC. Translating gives CASSPPGTGDGANVLTF.

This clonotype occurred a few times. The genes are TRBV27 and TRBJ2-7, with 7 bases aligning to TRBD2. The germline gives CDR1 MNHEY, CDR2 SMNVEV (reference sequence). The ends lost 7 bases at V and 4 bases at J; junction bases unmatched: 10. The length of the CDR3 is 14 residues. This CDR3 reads CASITRGRRYEQYF. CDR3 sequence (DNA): TGTGCCAGCATAACACGCGGGAGACGTTACGAGCAGTACTTC.

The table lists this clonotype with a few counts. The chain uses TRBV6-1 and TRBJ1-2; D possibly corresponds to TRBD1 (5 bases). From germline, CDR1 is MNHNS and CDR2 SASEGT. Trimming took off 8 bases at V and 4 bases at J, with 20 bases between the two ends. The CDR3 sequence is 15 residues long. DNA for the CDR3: TGTGCCAGCTTCCAAACGGGTATCGGGGGCTATGGCTACACCTTC. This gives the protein CASFQTGIGGYGYTF.

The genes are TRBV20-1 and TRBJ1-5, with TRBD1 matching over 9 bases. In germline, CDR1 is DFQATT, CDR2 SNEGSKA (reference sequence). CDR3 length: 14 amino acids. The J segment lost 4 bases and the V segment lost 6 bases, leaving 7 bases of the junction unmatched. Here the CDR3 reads CSAYRGTGNQPQHF. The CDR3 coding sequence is TGCAGTGCGTATCGAGGGACAGGGAATCAGCCCCAGCATTTT.

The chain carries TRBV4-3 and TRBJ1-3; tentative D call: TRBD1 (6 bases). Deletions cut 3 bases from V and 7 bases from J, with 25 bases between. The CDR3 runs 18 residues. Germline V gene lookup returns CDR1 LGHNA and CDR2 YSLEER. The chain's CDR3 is CASSQGPTGPGDGNTIYF. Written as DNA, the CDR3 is TGCGCCAGCAGCCAGGGCCCGACAGGACCTGGGGATGGGAACACCATATATTTT.

CDR3 sequence (DNA): TGCAGTGCTAGATGGCAGAGAGACAATGAGCAGTTCTTC. Translating it yields CSARWQRDNEQFF. V gene TRBV20-1 combines with J gene TRBJ2-1; unclear D gene. V lost 2 bases, J lost 5 bases, and 10 bases lay in between. Per the germline V gene, CDR1 is DFQATT and CDR2 is SNEGSKA (reference sequence). The CDR3 has 13 residues.

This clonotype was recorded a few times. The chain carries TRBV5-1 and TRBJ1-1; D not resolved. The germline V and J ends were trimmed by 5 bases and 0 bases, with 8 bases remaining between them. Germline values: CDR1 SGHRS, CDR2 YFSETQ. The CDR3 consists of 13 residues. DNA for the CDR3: TGCGCCAGCAGAGCCAGCTTGAACACTGAAGCTTTCTTT. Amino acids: CASRASLNTEAFF.